A single T cell receptor beta chain is shown here with its context. Trimming shortened V by 5 bases and J by 3 bases, and 8 bases separated the two germline ends. CDR1 SGHNT and CDR2 YENEEA come from the germline V gene. CDR3 length equals 13 residues. This sample was taken from a study of blood T cell repertoires in COVID-19. Produced via immunoSEQ multiplex PCR; TCRdb's table is partial and in-frame only. The sample has 200,000 to 250,000 clones; about four fifths are singletons. Source material: PBMCs or T cells enriched from blood (not recorded which). The origin of this receptor is a man aged 55 to 69 who had recovered from COVID-19. This chain links TRBV11-3 with TRBJ2-1; D uncertain. In nucleotides, the CDR3 is TGTGCCAGCAGCGAAAATAGCTACAATGAGCAGTTCTTC. Translated, it gives CASSENSYNEQFF.